The 30 T cell receptor beta chains in this list originate from one sample, sequenced in a study of CD8 T cells in Susac syndrome. An input of roughly 0.45 to 1 ug of RNA was subjected to reverse transcription using random hexamers. TCRdb re-called the immunoSEQ multiplex PCR reads through MiXCR, storing one row per CDR3 protein. Among around 190,000 distinct CDR3 sequences listed, 94% were seen once. Sequencing was done on a sample of CD4+ T cells from PBMCs. The source of these receptors is a human donor with Susac syndrome.

V gene TRBV7-8 combines with J gene TRBJ2-7; D gene unclear. Per germline, CDR1 SGHVS and CDR2 FQNEAQ. The CDR3 is made up of 12 amino acids. V lost 3 bases and J 5 bases, leaving 8 bases between the germline ends. CDR3 amino acids: CASSLDRNEQYF. The DNA for the CDR3 is TGTGCCAGCAGCTTGGACCGAAACGAGCAGTACTTC.

The chain combines TRBV19 with TRBJ1-5; no clear D. Germline V gene data show CDR1 as LNHDA and CDR2 as SQIVND (reference sequence). The CDR3 runs 13 residues. The V gene lost 3 bases and the J gene lost 1 base, with 4 bases spanning the gap. The DNA for the CDR3 is TGTGCCAGTAGTATGTGGAGCAATCAGCCCCAGCATTTT. It encodes CASSMWSNQPQHF.

This sequence joins TRBV30 and TRBJ2-3, with TRBD2 matching 10 bases. The CDR3 is 14 residues long. Germline CDR1 GTSNPN, CDR2 SVGIG (reference sequence). Germline trimming cut 7 bases from V and 2 bases from J; bases unmatched to any gene: 6. CDR3 region: CASLAGTNTDTQYF. The CDR3 nucleotides are TGTGCCTCACTAGCGGGGACCAACACAGATACGCAGTATTTT. Looking up the rest from reference TRBV30 and TRBJ2-3 gives the full variable domain: SQTIHQWPATLVQPVGSPLSLECTVEGTSNPNLYWYRQAAGRGLQLLFYSVGIGQISSEVPQNLSASRPQDRQFILSSKKLLLSDSGFYLCASLAGTNTDTQYFGPGTRLTVL.

The rearrangement links TRBV20-1 to TRBJ1-6, with a tentative D call TRBD1 (6 bases). Trimming cost V 3 bases and J 7 bases, with 16 bases left between them. Germline loops: CDR1 DFQATT, CDR2 SNEGSKA (reference sequence). The CDR3 is made up of 15 amino acids. The CDR3 sequence: CSASQHRAGNSPLHF. In DNA, the CDR3 is TGCAGTGCTAGTCAGCACAGGGCAGGGAATTCACCCCTCCACTTT.

This rearrangement joins TRBV29-1 to TRBJ2-4, with D possibly matching TRBD2 (5 bases). Trimming stripped 4 bases from V and 1 base from J, with 11 bases between. The CDR3 has 14 residues. Germline-derived CDR1 and CDR2 are SQVTM and ANQGSEA. The CDR3 sequence is CSVGRPGAKNIQYF. The CDR3 DNA is TGCAGCGTTGGAAGGCCGGGGGCCAAAAACATTCAGTACTTC.

V gene TRBV2 combines with J gene TRBJ1-5, with no clear D. Germline V gene data show CDR1 as SNHLY and CDR2 as FYNNEI. The CDR3 length is 15 residues. V lost 7 bases to trimming and J lost 0 bases, with 13 bases between them. Written as DNA, the CDR3 is TGTGCCAGCAATCTCGCCGCTTATAGCAATCAGCCCCAGCATTTT. Protein product: CASNLAAYSNQPQHF.

V gene TRBV9 combines with J gene TRBJ2-2, with D possibly matching TRBD1 (6 bases). Germline-derived CDR1 and CDR2 are SGDLS and YYNGEE. This CDR3 is built from 17 residues. The germline V and J ends were trimmed by 3 bases and 1 base, with 16 bases remaining between them. The CDR3 spells CASSAQGSYLNTGELFF. The CDR3 nucleotides read TGTGCCAGCAGCGCCCAGGGGTCATACCTGAACACCGGGGAGCTGTTTTTT.

The chain recombines TRBV24-1 with TRBJ2-5, with D perhaps TRBD2 (6 bases). This CDR3 comprises 15 residues. Germline V gives CDR1 KGHDR, CDR2 SFDVKD. Trimming took off 3 bases at V and 4 bases at J, with 14 bases between the two ends. The CDR3 region has the DNA TGTGCCACCAGTGATCCCTCCGGGGGTGGAGAGACCCAGTACTTC. This gives the protein CATSDPSGGGETQYF.

This rearrangement joins TRBV6-1 to TRBJ2-1, with 10 bases that match TRBD2. The CDR3 has 16 residues. V was clipped by 7 bases and J by 7 bases; unmatched bases: 13. The germline V gene encodes CDR1 MNHNS and CDR2 SASEGT. The CDR3 DNA sequence: TGTGCCAGCACCCCTTGGCTAGCGGGGGACGGAAATGAGCAGTTCTTC. Its protein is CASTPWLAGDGNEQFF.

This chain uses TRBV24-1 with TRBJ1-6; a weak D match, TRBD1 (5 bases). The germline V gene encodes CDR1 KGHDR and CDR2 SFDVKD. The CDR3 is made up of 17 amino acids. V lost 5 bases, J lost 4 bases, and 17 bases lay in between. This CDR3 reads CATSVGGRPHYNSPLHF. The CDR3 DNA reads as TGTGCCACCAGTGTTGGGGGTCGACCGCATTATAATTCACCCCTCCACTTT.

Only a few counts were recorded for this clonotype. This chain links TRBV7-2 with TRBJ2-3; no definite D call. Germline CDR1 SGHTA, CDR2 FQGNSA. The CDR3 covers 14 residues. Trimming removed 1 base at V and 2 bases at J, with 7 bases between. CDR3 sequence: CASSLDGNTDTQYF. CDR3 sequence (DNA): TGTGCCAGCAGCTTAGATGGCAACACAGATACGCAGTATTTT.

The V and J genes are TRBV6-1 and TRBJ1-5, with D perhaps matching TRBD1 (6 bases). Germline CDR1 is MNHNS and CDR2 is SASEGT. The CDR3 runs 14 residues. With 8 bases removed from V and 3 bases from J, the gap between germline ends came to 14 bases. Written as DNA, the CDR3 is TGTGCCAGCGGCCCCGGACAGTACAATCAGCCCCAGCATTTT. As protein: CASGPGQYNQPQHF.

J is TRBJ2-5 and V is TRBV3-1; possible D gene TRBD1, 6 bases. The CDR3 loop spans 16 amino acids. V lost 3 bases, J lost 3 bases, and 17 bases lay in between. Germline CDR1 and CDR2: LGHDT and YNNKEL (reference sequence). CDR3 sequence (DNA): TGTGCCAGCAGCCAGATGGCCGGGACACAGGAAGAGACCCAGTACTTC. Translation: CASSQMAGTQEETQYF.

The chain employs TRBV5-6 and TRBJ2-7, with D hard to call. The CDR3 runs 12 residues. Trimming pared 2 bases from V and 6 bases from J, leaving 9 bases between. Germline loops: CDR1 SGHDT, CDR2 YYEEEE. The CDR3 DNA reads as TGTGCCAGCAGCTTCTCCAGGCGCGAGCAGTACTTC. This sequence encodes CASSFSRREQYF.

V gene TRBV5-1 combines with J gene TRBJ2-5; D could derive from TRBD1 or TRBD2 (5 bases each). The CDR3 contains 14 residues. The V end was cut by 0 bases, the J end by 9 bases, with 15 bases between. The V gene's germline CDR1 is SGHRS and CDR2 YFSETQ. In DNA form, the CDR3 reads TGCGCCAGCAGCTTGGAAGACGGGGCCCAGGCCCAGTACTTC. Translating gives CASSLEDGAQAQYF.

In nucleotides, the CDR3 is TGTGCCAGCTCATCTAACAGGGAATCTGGCTACACCTTC. Translating it yields CASSSNRESGYTF. The chain uses TRBV18 and TRBJ1-2; D possibly corresponds to TRBD1 (6 bases). The CDR3 is made up of 13 amino acids. V lost 5 bases to trimming and J lost 7 bases, with 14 bases between them. Germline V lookup: CDR1 KGHSH, CDR2 LQKENI.

V gene TRBV4-1 combines with J gene TRBJ2-6, with 7 bases fitting TRBD1. Germline CDR1 is MGHRA and CDR2 is YSYEKL. V trimming: 2 bases; J trimming: 0 bases; junction bases outside the gene matches: 7. The length of the CDR3 is 18 residues. The CDR3 bases are TGCGCCAGCAGCCAAACCAGACAGGGAAACTCTGGGGCCAACGTCCTGACTTTC. It translates to CASSQTRQGNSGANVLTF.

The chain combines TRBV9 with TRBJ2-1, with 13 bases fitting TRBD2. The CDR3 loop spans 14 amino acids. Germline-derived CDR1 and CDR2 are SGDLS and YYNGEE. With V trimmed by 5 bases and J by 10 bases, 6 bases remained unmatched. The CDR3 protein is CASSRTSGGLEQFF. The CDR3 DNA reads as TGTGCCAGCAGTAGGACTAGCGGGGGCTTAGAGCAGTTCTTC.

The chain couples TRBV20-1 to TRBJ1-1, with 7 bases aligning to TRBD1. The CDR3 consists of 13 residues. Germline V gene data show CDR1 as DFQATT and CDR2 as SNEGSKA (reference sequence). V lost 5 bases to trimming and J lost 1 base; unmatched junction nucleotides: 4. The CDR3 coding sequence is TGCAGTGCTGATCGGGACAGGAACACTGAAGCTTTCTTT. Its translation: CSADRDRNTEAFF.

This clonotype appeared a single time. V and J are TRBV19 and TRBJ1-1; D is unresolved. Germline V lookup: CDR1 LNHDA, CDR2 SQIVND (reference sequence). V was shortened by 1 base and J by 4 bases, with 10 bases between the two germline ends. There are 14 residues in the CDR3. CDR3 loop: CASSIVGVPTEAFF. CDR3 sequence (DNA): TGTGCCAGTAGTATAGTTGGGGTGCCCACTGAAGCTTTCTTT.

V and J are TRBV29-1 and TRBJ1-1; D remains ambiguous. Trimming shortened V by 6 bases and J by 5 bases, and 13 bases separated the two germline ends. CDR1 is SQVTM, CDR2 ANQGSEA, per germline. The CDR3 length is 12 residues. In DNA form, the CDR3 reads TGCAGCGTCGCGGTCGGGAGGACTGAAGCTTTCTTT. Residues: CSVAVGRTEAFF. Looking up the rest from reference TRBV29-1 and TRBJ1-1 gives the full variable domain: SAVISQKPSRDICQRGTSLTIQCQVDSQVTMMFWYRQQPGQSLTLIATANQGSEATYESGFVIDKFPISRPNLTFSTLTVSNMSPEDSSIYLCSVAVGRTEAFFGQGTRLTVV.

The chain has TRBV7-9 and TRBJ2-5; 7 nucleotides line up with TRBD2. The length of the CDR3 is 12 residues. CDR1 SEHNR and CDR2 FQNEAQ come from the germline V gene (reference sequence). V lost 6 bases to trimming and J lost 7 bases; unmatched junction nucleotides: 5. The CDR3 protein is CASSKPGGTQYF. The CDR3, as DNA: TGTGCCAGCAGTAAACCGGGGGGGACCCAGTACTTC. The variable domain in full, completed from reference TRBV7-9 and TRBJ2-5, reads DTGVSQNPRHKITKRGQNVTFRCDPISEHNRLYWYRQTLGQGPEFLTYFQNEAQLEKSRLLSDRFSAERPKGSFSTLEIQRTEQGDSAMYLCASSKPGGTQYFGPGTRLLVL.

The chain links TRBV20-1 to TRBJ2-5, with TRBD2 identical over 7 bases. CDR1 DFQATT and CDR2 SNEGSKA come from the germline V gene (reference sequence). CDR3 length: 15 amino acids. Trimming removed 0 bases from V and 5 bases from J; junction bases left unmatched: 9. CDR3 sequence reads: CSARDSRTSGETQYF. The CDR3 DNA sequence: TGCAGTGCTAGAGATTCCCGGACTAGTGGGGAGACCCAGTACTTC.

This chain joins TRBV29-1 and TRBJ1-1, with TRBD1 as a possible D gene (6 bases). Germline loops: CDR1 SQVTM, CDR2 ANQGSEA. The CDR3 has 13 amino acids. Trimming cost V 7 bases and J 4 bases, with 16 bases left between them. The CDR3 nucleotides are TGCAGCGCGCTAACAGGGAGGGTCACTGAAGCTTTCTTT. Translation gives CSALTGRVTEAFF. Together with reference TRBV29-1 and TRBJ1-1, the CDR3 gives the full variable domain: SAVISQKPSRDICQRGTSLTIQCQVDSQVTMMFWYRQQPGQSLTLIATANQGSEATYESGFVIDKFPISRPNLTFSTLTVSNMSPEDSSIYLCSALTGRVTEAFFGQGTRLTVV.

This chain uses TRBV20-1 with TRBJ2-1, with 10 bases aligning to TRBD2. The V gene's germline CDR1 is DFQATT and CDR2 SNEGSKA (reference sequence). The CDR3 spans 14 residues. V was clipped by 5 bases and J by 2 bases; unmatched bases: 3. The CDR3 reads CSAVSGGAYNEQFF. The CDR3 bases are TGCAGTGCTGTGAGCGGGGGGGCCTACAATGAGCAGTTCTTC.

This clonotype showed up just once. The chain combines TRBV20-1 with TRBJ2-3; D unresolved. This CDR3 spans 14 amino acids. Germline V gene lookup returns CDR1 DFQATT and CDR2 SNEGSKA (reference sequence). The V gene lost 5 bases and the J gene lost 2 bases, with 14 bases spanning the gap. The CDR3 sequence: CSAYDTFSTDTQYF. Here the CDR3 DNA reads TGCAGTGCTTATGACACCTTCTCCACAGATACGCAGTATTTT.

The V gene is TRBV11-2, the J gene TRBJ2-1; 7 nucleotides match TRBD1. Germline CDR1 reads SGHAT; CDR2 reads FQNNGV. This CDR3 spans 17 amino acids. V shed 5 bases and J 0 bases; nucleotides not matched to a gene: 10. The CDR3 DNA is TGTGCCAGCAGCCTACCGACAGGGCGAAGCTCCTACAATGAGCAGTTCTTC. Protein sequence: CASSLPTGRSSYNEQFF. The entire variable domain, with the rest obtained from reference TRBV11-2 and TRBJ2-1, is as follows: EAGVAQSPRYKIIEKRQSVAFWCNPISGHATLYWYQQILGQGPKLLIQFQNNGVVDDSQLPKDRFSAERLKGVDSTLKIQPAKLEDSAVYLCASSLPTGRSSYNEQFFGPGTRLTVL.

The gene calls are TRBV9 and TRBJ2-2; D gene unclear. CDR1 is SGDLS, CDR2 YYNGEE, per germline. There are 14 residues in the CDR3. Trimming took off 4 bases at V and 6 bases at J, with 13 bases between the two ends. The CDR3 region is CASSSMGEAGELFF. CDR3 sequence (DNA): TGTGCCAGCAGCTCCATGGGTGAGGCCGGGGAGCTGTTTTTT.

V usage is TRBV7-9 and J usage is TRBJ2-7; D is uncertain. The CDR3 runs to 15 residues. With 3 bases removed from V and 0 bases from J, the gap between germline ends came to 12 bases. Germline CDR1 and CDR2: SEHNR and FQNEAQ (reference sequence). In nucleotides, the CDR3 is TGTGCCAGCAGCTTGAGTGCGGATAGCTCCTACGAGCAGTACTTC. Translated: CASSLSADSSYEQYF.

This clonotype came up once. This chain connects TRBV2 to TRBJ2-5; D not certain. The CDR3 extends over 13 amino acids. CDR1 and CDR2 (germline): SNHLY, FYNNEI. V was shortened by 3 bases and J by 4 bases, with 9 bases between the two germline ends. The CDR3 DNA is TGTGCCAGCAGTGATGTGGACGGAGAGACCCAGTACTTC. Its protein product is CASSDVDGETQYF.